Following are 22 T cell receptor beta chains from one sample sequenced in a study of T cells in Graves' hyperthyroidism and ophthalmopathy. Amplification targeted TCR beta CDR3 regions from RNA transcripts. RT-PCR in the first round (using the HTBI primer set) targeted the TCR CDR3. TCRdb used MiXCR to reprocess the multiplex PCR reads, holding one entry per CDR3 protein. The data show 450,000 to 700,000 distinct CDR3 sequences, roughly 50% seen once. The sequencing sample was made of peripheral blood or thyroid tissue (not recorded which). The receptor source for this set is an adult woman with Graves' disease, either hyperthyroidism or ophthalmopathy (not recorded which).

CDR3 protein: CSLRAGSGNTIYF. In DNA, the CDR3 is TGCAGCTTAAGGGCAGGGTCTGGAAACACCATATATTTT. The chain has TRBV29-1 and TRBJ1-3; D perhaps matches TRBD1 (5 bases). Trimming took 8 bases from V and 1 from J, leaving 12 bases between them. The length of the CDR3 is 13 residues. The germline V gene encodes CDR1 SQVTM and CDR2 ANQGSEA.

Only a few counts were recorded for this clonotype. The chain links TRBV20-1 to TRBJ2-5, with no clear D. Between the trimmed V and J ends, which lost 0 bases and 0 bases, there was a span of 5 bases. The CDR3 sequence is 13 residues long. Germline V gene data show CDR1 as DFQATT and CDR2 as SNEGSKA (reference sequence). The CDR3 DNA follows: TGCAGTGCTAGAGATCCGAACCAAGAGACCCAGTACTTC. This encodes CSARDPNQETQYF.

With regard to this clonotype: Compared with germline, one end of the junction differs, possibly owing to a read error. This chain connects TRBV6-1 to TRBJ1-4; no definite D call. CDR1 is MNHNS, CDR2 SASEGT, per germline. This CDR3 spans 12 amino acids. The CDR3 protein is CAGRRGGEKLLF. The CDR3 DNA is TGTGCCGGCCGGCGGGGAGGTGAAAAACTGCTTTTT.

This clonotype showed up many times. The chain employs TRBV3-1 and TRBJ2-6; 8 bases line up with TRBD1. V lost 1 base, J lost 5 bases, and 1 base stayed unmatched. Germline values: CDR1 LGHDT, CDR2 YNNKEL (reference sequence). CDR3 length: 15 amino acids. CDR3 nucleotide sequence: TGTGCCAGCAGCCAAGGACAGGGGTGGGCCAACGTCCTGACTTTC. The encoded protein is CASSQGQGWANVLTF. Combining the CDR3 with reference TRBV3-1 and TRBJ2-6 gives the whole variable domain DTAVSQTPKYLVTQMGNDKSIKCEQNLGHDTMYWYKQDSKKFLKIMFSYNNKELIINETVPNRFSPKSPDKAHLNLHINSLELGDSAVYFCASSQGQGWANVLTFGAGSRLTVL.

This clonotype occurred many times. As DNA, the CDR3 is TGTGCCACCAGCAGAGATCCAGGGTGGACCCAGCCCCAGCATTTT. This translates into CATSRDPGWTQPQHF. The J gene is TRBJ1-5, the V gene TRBV15; D might be TRBD1 (5 bases). V lost 0 bases, J lost 7 bases, and 13 bases lay in between. The germline CDR1 and CDR2 sequences are LNHNV and YYDKDF (reference sequence). The CDR3 is 15 residues long. The variable domain in full, with the rest retrieved from reference TRBV15 and TRBJ1-5, is DAMVIQNPRYQVTQFGKPVTLSCSQTLNHNVMYWYQQKSSQAPKLLFHYYDKDFNNEADTPDNFQSRRPNTSFCFLDIRSPGLGDTAMYLCATSRDPGWTQPQHFGDGTRLSIL.

The chain uses TRBV28 and TRBJ1-2; D ambiguous. The CDR3 consists of 15 residues. CDR1 MDHEN and CDR2 SYDVKM come from the germline V gene. V was shortened by 6 bases and J by 2 bases, with 16 bases between the two germline ends. For the CDR3, the DNA is TGTGCCAGCAGCCCCCGGGGTAGCCCCAACTATGGCTACACCTTC. The encoded protein is CASSPRGSPNYGYTF.

This rearrangement joins TRBV19 to TRBJ2-6; no definite D call. This CDR3 has 17 residues. Trimming left V 2 bases short and J 0 bases short, with 11 bases between. Germline V CDR1 and CDR2: LNHDA, SQIVND (reference sequence). This CDR3 is CASSISGWSSGANVLTF. In DNA form, the CDR3 reads TGTGCCAGTAGTATATCGGGTTGGAGCTCTGGGGCCAACGTCCTGACTTTC. Using reference TRBV19 and TRBJ2-6 for the parts outside the CDR3, the full variable domain is DGGITQSPKYLFRKEGQNVTLSCEQNLNHDAMYWYRQDPGQGLRLIYYSQIVNDFQKGDIAEGYSVSREKKESFPLTVTSAQKNPTAFYLCASSISGWSSGANVLTFGAGSRLTVL.

The rearrangement links TRBV7-8 to TRBJ2-7, with 9 bases identical to TRBD1. V was clipped by 3 bases and J by 5 bases; unmatched bases: 11. Germline CDR1 SGHVS, CDR2 FQNEAQ. CDR3 size: 16 residues. Here the CDR3 DNA reads TGTGCCAGCAGCTTGGGGAGGACAGGGGTTCTCCACGAGCAGTACTTC. It codes for CASSLGRTGVLHEQYF.

The table lists this clonotype with many counts. The chain links TRBV10-3 to TRBJ2-7; 11 nucleotides match TRBD2. The CDR3 sequence is 22 residues long. Germline assignment: CDR1 ENHRY and CDR2 SYGVKD. V shed 4 bases, J shed 0 bases, and the junction held 23 bases outside the gene matches. The chain's CDR3 is CAISGPGGAPGLAAGPSYEQYF. The CDR3 DNA is TGTGCCATCAGTGGCCCAGGCGGGGCGCCGGGACTAGCGGCCGGTCCCTCCTACGAGCAGTACTTC.

This clonotype has ten or more counts. J is TRBJ1-2 and V is TRBV12-3 or TRBV12-4, with no clear D. CDR3 length: 14 amino acids. Trimming stripped 6 bases from V and 3 bases from J, with 14 bases between. The chain's CDR3 is CASSPAPVYYGYTF. The CDR3 nucleotides read TGTGCCAGCAGCCCCGCCCCCGTTTACTATGGCTACACCTTC.

This clonotype was seen a few times. At one boundary the junction diverges from the germline segment, which might be a read error. The chain uses TRBV10-2 and TRBJ2-5; D not resolved. Germline V gene sequence: CDR1 WSHSY, CDR2 SAAADI. This CDR3 comprises 13 residues. The CDR3 region is CASSLASQETQYF. The CDR3 DNA reads as TGTGCCAGCAGTTTAGCTAGTCAGGAGACCCAGTACTTC.

Turning to this clonotype: A read error may explain this, as a much larger clone is one base away. The rearrangement links TRBV4-1 to TRBJ1-5; unclear D gene. This CDR3 contains 13 residues. The V end lost 4 bases, the J end lost 5 bases, and 9 bases lay between the germline ends. Germline loops: CDR1 MGHRA, CDR2 YSYEKL. CDR3 sequence (DNA): TGCGCCAGCAGCCGCAGTATTTATCAGCCCCAGCATTTT. Translating it yields CASSRSIYQPQHF.

The CDR3 spells CASSANRGGANVLTF. CDR3 nucleotides: TGTGCCAGCAGTGCCAATAGGGGAGGGGCCAACGTCCTGACTTTC. The chain couples TRBV28 to TRBJ2-6; tentative D call: TRBD1 (5 bases). Germline-derived CDR1 and CDR2 are MDHEN and SYDVKM. Trimming pared 5 bases from V and 4 bases from J, leaving 12 bases between. This CDR3 is 15 amino acids long.

Written as DNA, the CDR3 is TGTGCCAGCGGACGGGGACAGACCGAAATGGAGACCCAGTACTTC. It codes for CASGRGQTEMETQYF. The chain has TRBV7-6 and TRBJ2-5; 7 bases are shared with TRBD1. The CDR3 runs 15 residues. The germline V gene encodes CDR1 SGHVS and CDR2 FNYEAQ. The trim removed 8 bases at V and 5 bases at J, leaving 14 bases unmatched.

Concerning this clonotype itself: A much larger clone sits a single nucleotide away, making a read error possible. The J gene is TRBJ1-2, the V gene TRBV4-1; D perhaps matches TRBD1 (5 bases). The CDR3 is 15 amino acids. Germline CDR1 MGHRA, CDR2 YSYEKL. CDR3 sequence: CACSRSMKGYYGYTF. The CDR3 DNA is TGCGCCTGCAGCCGCTCCATGAAGGGGTACTATGGCTACACCTTC.

The chain recombines TRBV12-3 or TRBV12-4 with TRBJ2-5; 12 bases align to TRBD1. This CDR3 spans 17 amino acids. V was pared by 6 bases and J by 4 bases, with 12 bases of the junction left unmatched. CDR3 residues: CASSPGTGGHLGETQYF. In DNA, the CDR3 is TGTGCCAGCAGCCCTGGGACAGGGGGCCACCTAGGAGAGACCCAGTACTTC.

This sequence joins TRBV20-1 and TRBJ1-6, with a weak D call TRBD1 (6 bases). V was pared by 6 bases and J by 7 bases, with 16 bases between. CDR3 size: 14 residues. The germline V gene encodes CDR1 DFQATT and CDR2 SNEGSKA (reference sequence). Written as DNA, the CDR3 is TGCAGTGCCCGGCGGGGGGCCCCAAATTCACCCCTCCACTTT. This translates into CSARRGAPNSPLHF.

This chain uses TRBV7-2 with TRBJ1-3, with 7 nucleotides matching TRBD1. Germline V lookup: CDR1 SGHTA, CDR2 FQGNSA. The V gene end was trimmed by 5 bases and the J gene end by 8 bases; junction bases not matched to a gene: 12. This CDR3 is 15 amino acids long. The CDR3 protein is CASSPQGSPGYTIYF. Written as DNA, the CDR3 is TGTGCCAGCAGCCCACAGGGGAGCCCTGGGTACACCATATATTTT.

The gene calls are TRBV15 and TRBJ2-5; possible D gene TRBD1, 5 bases. V was clipped by 11 bases and J by 7 bases, with 17 bases between them. Germline V gives CDR1 LNHNV, CDR2 YYDKDF (reference sequence). The CDR3 covers 12 residues. The CDR3 DNA sequence: TGTGCCCCGGACATTGGGCATCGGACCCAGTACTTC. Its translation: CAPDIGHRTQYF.

This clonotype was observed many times. The gene calls are TRBV4-2 and TRBJ2-7, with 8 bases identical to TRBD2. With 0 bases clipped from V and 2 bases from J, the junction kept 18 bases outside the gene matches. The V gene's germline CDR1 is LGHNA and CDR2 YNFKEQ. This CDR3 is 20 amino acids long. For the CDR3, the DNA is TGTGCCAGCAGCCAAGAGGATTGGTCAGGGGCCAGCGGGAGAACCTACGAGCAGTACTTC. Protein sequence: CASSQEDWSGASGRTYEQYF.

This clonotype was observed many times. V usage is TRBV28 and J usage is TRBJ2-2; D uncertain. V was trimmed by 8 bases and J by 6 bases, leaving 13 bases between them. Per germline, CDR1 MDHEN and CDR2 SYDVKM. The CDR3 totals 13 residues. The CDR3 sequence is CASGRRLAGELFF. For the CDR3, the DNA is TGTGCCAGCGGACGCCGACTCGCCGGGGAGCTGTTTTTT.

This chain uses TRBV7-3 with TRBJ1-1; 8 positions agree with TRBD1. This CDR3 region has 16 residues. Looked up from germline, CDR1 is SGHTA and CDR2 is FQGTGA. V shed 4 bases, J shed 5 bases, and the junction held 12 bases outside the gene matches. CDR3 protein: CASSCDRGWGKTEAFF. The CDR3, as DNA: TGTGCCAGCAGCTGCGACAGGGGCTGGGGAAAAACTGAAGCTTTCTTT.